This T cell receptor beta chain is from a study of breast tumors, draining lymph nodes, adjacent tissues. This clonotype was observed at least ten times. TCRdb ran MiXCR on the multiplex PCR reads and lists one entry per CDR3 protein. The sample has about 200,000 distinct CDR3 sequences, approximately 33% seen once; the top ten hold 4% to 5.5%. V lost 4 bases to trimming and J lost 2 bases, with 14 bases between them. This CDR3 has 15 amino acids. The lymph nodes were axillary draining lymph nodes from breast cancer patients. The chain is built from TRBV12-3 or TRBV12-4 and TRBJ2-5; tentatively, D is TRBD2 (5 bases). Source material: axillary lymph node tissue. The sequence derives from a female donor with breast cancer. Some clones in this sample may be carry-over from other donors' samples. This CDR3 is CASSYVDSGQETQYF. The CDR3 DNA is TGTGCCAGCAGTTATGTCGACTCGGGGCAAGAGACCCAGTACTTC.